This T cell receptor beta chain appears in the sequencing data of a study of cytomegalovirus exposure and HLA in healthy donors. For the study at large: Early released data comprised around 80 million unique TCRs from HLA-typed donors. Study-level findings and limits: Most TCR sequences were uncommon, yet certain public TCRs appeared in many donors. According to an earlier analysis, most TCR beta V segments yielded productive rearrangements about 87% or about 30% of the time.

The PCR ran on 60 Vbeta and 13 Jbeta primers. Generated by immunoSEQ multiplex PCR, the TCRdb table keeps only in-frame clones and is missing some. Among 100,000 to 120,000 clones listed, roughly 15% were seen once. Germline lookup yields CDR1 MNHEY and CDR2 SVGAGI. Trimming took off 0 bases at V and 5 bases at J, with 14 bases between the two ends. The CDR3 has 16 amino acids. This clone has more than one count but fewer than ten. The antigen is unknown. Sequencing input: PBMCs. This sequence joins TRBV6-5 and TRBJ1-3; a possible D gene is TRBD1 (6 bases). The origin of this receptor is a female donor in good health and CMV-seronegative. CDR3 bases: TGTGCCAGCAGTTACTCGCCCCTGGGGGCCCGAAACACCATATATTTT. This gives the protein CASSYSPLGARNTIYF.